This T cell receptor beta chain is from a study of T cells after yellow fever vaccination (dated by TCRdb to between 2017 and 2020). Concerning the study at large: The SMART-Seq v4 Ultra Low Input RNA kit was used to prepare libraries from fractions with low cell numbers. To follow T-cell clones before and after primary and booster YFV17D yellow fever vaccination, bulk TCR alpha and beta repertoires were sequenced over time. The cohort comprised two healthy male donors, one aged 18 to 30 and one aged 30 to 40 years. Blood was drawn at multiple timepoints before and after primary and secondary immunization, with bulk PBMC replicates and cell subsets isolated.

The research as a whole found: Most clones expanded after primary vaccination (approximately 96% of CD4 and 80% to 90% of CD8) were re-detected after the booster, suggesting that broad memory maintenance occurred. Computational filtering was required because FACS-sorted repertoires could contain abundant contaminating clonotypes from the bulk population. Compared with the primary T-cell response, the secondary T-cell response was faster but weaker, reaching its peak on day 5 rather than on day 15. A small share of clonotypes was detected in both CD4 and CD8 compartments, with the overlap likely arising from convergent recombination. The study included only two donors, which limits how far the findings can be generalized.

The treatment or condition label on this specimen signifies: live attenuated yellow fever vaccine strain. PBMCs were isolated from peripheral blood using a standard Ficoll-Paque protocol. Dynabeads CD4 and CD8 positive selection kits were used to isolate the CD4 and CD8 T-cell fractions. RNA was extracted with TriZol from bulk PBMCs, CD4 and CD8 fractions, and dextramer-positive and dextramer-negative fractions. Including cysteine and phenylalanine, the CDR3 has 12 amino acids. The sequence is cut down to CDR3 DNA, 36 bases in frame from base 1. CDR1 and CDR2 are drawn from the germline V gene (reference sequence): MNHNY, SVGAGI. After removal of 7 bases from V and 4 bases from J, the junction retains 3 bases not matched to a gene. The sample was run on an Illumina NovaSeq 6000. TCR cDNA was synthesized by 5'RACE template switching, through which a universal primer site and unique molecular identifiers were introduced. Priming of cDNA synthesis was performed from both the TCR alpha and TCR beta constant segments. Two PCR steps were used to amplify libraries, with sample barcodes and sequencing adapters being added in the second step. Sequencing of libraries was performed on Illumina HiSeq 2500 (2x100 bp) or NovaSeq (2x150 bp). The original pipeline was this. MIGEC handled demultiplexing of reads and collapsing into UMI consensus sequences, while MiXCR performed V(D)J alignment. Using edgeR on replicate PBMC samples, clonotypes were called vaccine-responding if FDR was below 0.01 and the log2 fold change was above 5 up to day 15. Bulk clonotypes were assigned CD4 or CD8 identity according to which sequenced CD4 or CD8 repertoire held them at higher abundance. The raw public reads went through TCRdb reprocessing: fastp at Q25, MiXCR clone calling, in-frame beta chains kept. Rows matching on CDR3 protein sequence are summarized as one entry with the most common DNA and genes. Clone size and V and J calls follow TCRdb, not the original study. Recorded for this sample are more than 300,000 distinct CDR3 sequences; 9.5% to 12% of them occurred a single time. The top ten hold 3% to 3.5% of the sample.

Remarks on this clonotype: The specificity of this receptor is unknown. Base qualities are missing; no much larger clone stands one base away.

The V gene is TRBV6-6 and the J gene is TRBJ1-2; 7 central bases correspond to TRBD1. The sample in question was CD4+ T cells sorted from PBMCs, obtained 45 days after the yellow fever booster vaccination. This receptor was taken from a man between 18 and 35 years old who received the YFV17D yellow fever vaccine. The sequence in DNA is TGTGCCAGCACCAGGGGGGTCTATGGCTACACCTTC. It specifies CASTRGVYGYTF.